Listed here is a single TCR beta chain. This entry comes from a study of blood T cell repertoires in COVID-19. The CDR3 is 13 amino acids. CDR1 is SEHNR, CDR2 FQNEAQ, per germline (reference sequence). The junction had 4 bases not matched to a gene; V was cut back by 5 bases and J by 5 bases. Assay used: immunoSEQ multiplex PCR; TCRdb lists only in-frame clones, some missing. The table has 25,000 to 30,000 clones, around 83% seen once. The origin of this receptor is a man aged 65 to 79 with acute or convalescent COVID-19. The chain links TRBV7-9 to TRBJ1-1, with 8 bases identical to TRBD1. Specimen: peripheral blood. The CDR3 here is CASSVDRETEAFF. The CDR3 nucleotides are TGTGCCAGCAGCGTGGACAGGGAAACTGAAGCTTTCTTT.